This TCR beta chain derives from a study of regulatory T cells in long-lasting Graves disease. The V gene lost 1 base and the J gene lost 5 bases, with 14 bases spanning the gap. There are 14 residues in the CDR3. Germline CDR1 and CDR2: DFQATT and SNEGSKA (reference sequence). In its sample, this clonotype was seen many times. Noted time point: newly diagnosed GD, antithyroid drugs for less than 3 months. From RNA extracted from PBMCs, the TCR library was made. Arm-PCR of CDR3 regions with iRepertoire HTBI primers generated TCR beta libraries. How the authors handled the data: Looking across samples, the authors found roughly 58 TRBV and 12 to 15 TRBJ segments. TCRdb re-analysed the multiplex PCR reads in MiXCR, keeping a single row per CDR3 protein. The V and J calls were not made by the authors but by TCRdb's processing. The sample shows about 440,000 distinct CDR3 sequences, 15% of them seen only once.

The sample also formed part of further work on T cells in Graves' hyperthyroidism and ophthalmopathy. That work adds: HTBI primers were employed in a first-round RT-PCR of the TCR CDR3.

The sequenced sample was peripheral blood mononuclear cells (PBMCs), obtained at new diagnosis, from a patient treated with antithyroid drugs. This TCR came from a young woman with Graves disease. This chain links TRBV20-1 with TRBJ2-5; D tentatively fits TRBD1 or TRBD2 (6 bases each). DNA of the CDR3: TGCAGTGCTAGAGGAGGGGGGACGGGGGAGACCCAGTACTTC. Its protein product is CSARGGGTGETQYF.